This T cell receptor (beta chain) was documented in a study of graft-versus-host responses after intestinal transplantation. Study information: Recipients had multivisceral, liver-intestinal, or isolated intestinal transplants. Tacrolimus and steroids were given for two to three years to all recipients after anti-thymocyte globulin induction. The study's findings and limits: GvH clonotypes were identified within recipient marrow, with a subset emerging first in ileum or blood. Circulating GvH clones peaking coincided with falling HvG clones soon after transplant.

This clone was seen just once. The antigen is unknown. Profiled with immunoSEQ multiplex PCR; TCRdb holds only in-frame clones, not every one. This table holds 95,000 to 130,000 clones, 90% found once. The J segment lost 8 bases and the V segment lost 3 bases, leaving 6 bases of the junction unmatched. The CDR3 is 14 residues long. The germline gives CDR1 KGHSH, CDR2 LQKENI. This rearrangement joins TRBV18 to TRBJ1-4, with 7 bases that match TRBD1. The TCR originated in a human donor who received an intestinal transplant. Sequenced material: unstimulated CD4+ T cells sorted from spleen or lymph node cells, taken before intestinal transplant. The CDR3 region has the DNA TGTGCCAGCTCACCGGCCTTGGACAGGGAAAAACTGTTTTTT. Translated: CASSPALDREKLFF.